Below are 32 T cell receptor beta chains sequenced from a single sample in a study of shared clonotypes between healthy human individuals. TCRdb's copy holds only in-frame clones and misses some; the assay was immunoSEQ multiplex PCR. The profile covers roughly 1,800,000 clones, with about 95% appearing a single time and around 1% taken by the ten largest. The naive CD8 population came from CD45RO-negative cells selected for CCR7, without terminally differentiated effector memory CD45RA+ cells. Sequencing was performed on naive CD8+ T cells sorted from blood. These TCRs come from a man younger than 35 in good health.

The CDR3 reads CASSPTGVGEQFF. CDR3 DNA sequence: TGCGCCAGCAGCCCAACCGGGGTTGGTGAGCAGTTCTTC. This chain uses TRBV4-3 with TRBJ2-1; D is possibly TRBD2 (5 bases). CDR1 and CDR2 from the germline V gene are LGHNA and YSLEER. V was trimmed by 4 bases and J by 9 bases, leaving 13 bases between them. CDR3 length equals 13 residues.

This clone appeared once. The chain uses TRBV5-6 and TRBJ2-7; TRBD2 aligns across 14 bases. Looked up from germline, CDR1 is SGHDT and CDR2 is YYEEEE. V lost 4 bases to trimming and J lost 2 bases; unmatched junction nucleotides: 2. This CDR3 comprises 15 residues. The CDR3 DNA reads as TGTGCCAGCAGCGAGGGACTAGCGGGAGCCTACGAGCAGTACTTC. It translates to CASSEGLAGAYEQYF.

The rearrangement links TRBV27 to TRBJ2-2, with D maybe TRBD2 (5 bases). V was trimmed by 0 bases and J by 8 bases, leaving 13 bases between them. This CDR3 is built from 15 residues. CDR1 and CDR2 (germline): MNHEY, SMNVEV (reference sequence). CDR3: CASSLSWGALGELFF. The CDR3 DNA is TGTGCCAGCAGTTTATCGTGGGGAGCGCTGGGGGAGCTGTTTTTT.

The chain uses TRBV5-1 and TRBJ2-7; possible D gene TRBD2, 6 bases. CDR1 SGHRS and CDR2 YFSETQ come from the germline V gene. There are 15 residues in the CDR3. V was pared by 0 bases and J by 2 bases, with 12 bases between. The CDR3 sequence: CASSLGGSGTYEQYF. The CDR3 nucleotides read TGCGCCAGCAGCTTGGGCGGTAGCGGAACCTACGAGCAGTACTTC.

The chain carries TRBV4-1 and TRBJ2-7, with TRBD1 matching 8 bases. CDR3 length equals 16 residues. Germline trimming cut 4 bases from V and 3 bases from J; bases unmatched to any gene: 11. Germline lookup yields CDR1 MGHRA and CDR2 YSYEKL. This CDR3 is CASSLTRQGTIYEQYF. The CDR3 DNA reads TGCGCCAGCAGCCTAACCCGACAGGGGACCATCTACGAGCAGTACTTC.

The chain has TRBV7-6 and TRBJ2-5; D unresolved. Germline V lookup: CDR1 SGHVS, CDR2 FNYEAQ. The CDR3 runs 14 residues. Trimming pared 4 bases from V and 3 bases from J, leaving 12 bases between. The CDR3 region is CASSSDTGKETQYF. CDR3 coding DNA: TGTGCCAGCAGCTCCGACACGGGTAAAGAGACCCAGTACTTC.

The rearrangement links TRBV7-9 to TRBJ2-1, with a weak D call TRBD1 (5 bases). Trimming pared 2 bases from V and 7 bases from J, leaving 12 bases between. The CDR3 contains 14 residues. The germline V gene has CDR1 SEHNR and CDR2 FQNEAQ (reference sequence). The CDR3 reads CASSLSAGWNEQFF. The CDR3 DNA follows: TGTGCCAGCAGCTTATCGGCAGGGTGGAATGAGCAGTTCTTC.

The chain carries TRBV7-9 and TRBJ2-6; D unclear. CDR3 length: 11 residues. Per germline, CDR1 SEHNR and CDR2 FQNEAQ (reference sequence). Written as DNA, the CDR3 is TGTGGGAGCTCTGGGGCCAACGTCCTGACTTTC. Amino acid sequence: CGSSGANVLTF.

The chain recombines TRBV7-9 with TRBJ2-7; D unresolved. The V end was cut by 4 bases, the J end by 4 bases, with 14 bases between. This CDR3 has 14 amino acids. Germline loops: CDR1 SEHNR, CDR2 FQNEAQ (reference sequence). CDR3 bases: TGTGCCAGCAGCTCACCCCCGCGCCCTTACGAGCAGTACTTC. Translated: CASSSPPRPYEQYF.

The chain couples TRBV6-1 to TRBJ2-7; D may be TRBD1 or TRBD2 (5 bases each). Trimming removed 5 bases from V and 1 base from J, with 12 bases in between. From germline, CDR1 is MNHNS and CDR2 SASEGT. The CDR3 has 14 residues. The CDR3 protein is CASSSGTESYEQYF. CDR3 sequence (DNA): TGTGCCAGCAGTTCCGGGACGGAATCCTACGAGCAGTACTTC.

Of note for this clone: Other nucleotide sequences from this sample produce the same CDR3. The CDR3 region is CASSLGFEQFF. CDR3 nucleotide sequence: TGTGCCAGCAGCTTAGGATTTGAGCAGTTCTTC. The chain couples TRBV7-9 to TRBJ2-1; no firm D call. The CDR3 length is 11 residues. CDR1 and CDR2 (germline): SEHNR, FQNEAQ (reference sequence). The V end lost 1 base, the J end lost 9 bases, and 4 bases lay between the germline ends.

The chain links TRBV9 to TRBJ2-3; 10 bases match TRBD2. The CDR3 loop spans 15 amino acids. Trimming removed 5 bases from V and 2 bases from J; junction bases left unmatched: 5. Looked up from germline, CDR1 is SGDLS and CDR2 is YYNGEE. The CDR3 coding sequence is TGTGCCAGCAGAGCGGGGGGGAGCTACACAGATACGCAGTATTTT. Translation gives CASRAGGSYTDTQYF. The full variable domain, with the rest looked up from reference TRBV9 and TRBJ2-3, is DSGVTQTPKHLITATGQRVTLRCSPRSGDLSVYWYQQSLDQGLQFLIQYYNGEERAKGNILERFSAQQFPDLHSELNLSSLELGDSALYFCASRAGGSYTDTQYFGPGTRLTVL.

Comments on this clone: Other DNA variants within this sample encode the same CDR3. The rearrangement joins TRBV28 to TRBJ2-3; D call uncertain. Trimming stripped 3 bases from V and 2 bases from J, with 6 bases between. CDR3 length: 13 residues. Per the germline V gene, CDR1 is MDHEN and CDR2 is SYDVKM. The chain's CDR3 is CASSFRATDTQYF. Here the CDR3 DNA reads TGTGCCAGCAGTTTTCGAGCCACAGATACGCAGTATTTT. Drawing the rest from reference TRBV28 and TRBJ2-3, the complete variable domain is DVKVTQSSRYLVKRTGEKVFLECVQDMDHENMFWYRQDPGLGLRLIYFSYDVKMKEKGDIPEGYSVSREKKERFSLILESASTNQTSMYLCASSFRATDTQYFGPGTRLTVL.

CDR3 in DNA: TGTGCCAGCAGCGTACGACCACGACCACAAGAGACCCAGTACTTC. Translation: CASSVRPRPQETQYF. The chain recombines TRBV9 with TRBJ2-5; D unclear. V gave up 1 base and J gave up 2 bases, with 12 bases separating them. The CDR3 runs to 15 residues. Germline V lookup: CDR1 SGDLS, CDR2 YYNGEE.

This clone was counted a single time. Other DNA variants within this sample encode the same CDR3. This sequence joins TRBV27 and TRBJ2-7, with 8 bases matching TRBD2. J was trimmed by 2 bases and V by 3 bases; bases with no gene match: 6. From germline, CDR1 is MNHEY and CDR2 SMNVEV (reference sequence). The CDR3 has 15 residues. The chain's CDR3 is CASSFGAGGTYEQYF. CDR3 coding DNA: TGTGCCAGCAGTTTCGGGGCGGGGGGAACCTACGAGCAGTACTTC.

V is TRBV2 and J is TRBJ2-7; perhaps TRBD1 as D (6 bases). The CDR3 length is 14 residues. Germline values: CDR1 SNHLY, CDR2 FYNNEI. V lost 2 bases and J 9 bases, leaving 17 bases between the germline ends. The CDR3 loop reads CASSERGTDQGQYF. The CDR3 bases are TGTGCCAGCAGTGAAAGGGGGACGGATCAAGGGCAGTACTTC.

The J gene is TRBJ1-5, the V gene TRBV9; D may be TRBD1 (5 bases). Germline CDR1 and CDR2: SGDLS and YYNGEE. V lost 6 bases to trimming and J lost 7 bases, with 17 bases between them. This CDR3 comprises 14 residues. This chain's CDR3 is CASNLAGGNQPQHF. The CDR3 bases are TGTGCCAGCAACCTCGCCGGGGGGAACCAGCCCCAGCATTTT.

The gene calls are TRBV11-2 and TRBJ2-7; D is undetermined. V was shortened by 1 base and J by 4 bases, with 11 bases between the two germline ends. CDR1 SGHAT and CDR2 FQNNGV come from the germline V gene. This CDR3 region has 14 residues. The CDR3 DNA reads as TGTGCCAGCAGCTTAGGTGCGGTTTGGTACGAGCAGTACTTC. Translated, it gives CASSLGAVWYEQYF.

Only one count was recorded for this clone. This chain joins TRBV30 and TRBJ2-2; D not certain. The CDR3 contains 14 residues. Germline loops: CDR1 GTSNPN, CDR2 SVGIG (reference sequence). Trimming took off 2 bases at V and 3 bases at J, with 10 bases between the two ends. The CDR3 region is CAWSPTLYTGELFF. In DNA, the CDR3 is TGTGCCTGGAGTCCAACCCTCTACACCGGGGAGCTGTTTTTT.

The chain's CDR3 is CASSQGLGNTEAFF. The CDR3 nucleotides read TGCGCCAGCAGCCAAGGATTAGGGAACACTGAAGCTTTCTTT. The chain couples TRBV4-1 to TRBJ1-1; D is unclear. This CDR3 is 14 amino acids long. Trimming stripped 1 base from V and 1 base from J, with 7 bases between. The V gene's germline CDR1 is MGHRA and CDR2 YSYEKL.

The rearrangement links TRBV28 to TRBJ2-1; perhaps TRBD1 as D (5 bases). The germline V gene has CDR1 MDHEN and CDR2 SYDVKM. This CDR3 has 14 residues. Trimming stripped 2 bases from V and 4 bases from J, with 9 bases between. As DNA, the CDR3 is TGTGCCAGCAGTTTACCCGACAGTTACAATGAGCAGTTCTTC. Its translation is CASSLPDSYNEQFF.

This chain connects TRBV5-4 to TRBJ2-2; 9 nucleotides agree with TRBD1. Unmatched junction bases numbered 7, after V lost 1 base and J lost 6 bases. Germline assignment: CDR1 SGHNT and CDR2 YYREEE (reference sequence). This CDR3 spans 16 amino acids. As DNA, the CDR3 is TGTGCCAGCAGCTTGTCCGGGACAGGGACCGCCGGGGAGCTGTTTTTT. As protein: CASSLSGTGTAGELFF.

The rearrangement joins TRBV30 to TRBJ2-7; D possibly matches TRBD1 or TRBD2 (5 bases each). Germline assignment: CDR1 GTSNPN and CDR2 SVGIG (reference sequence). V gave up 2 bases and J gave up 6 bases, with 14 bases separating them. The CDR3 has 13 amino acids. As DNA, the CDR3 is TGTGCCTGGAGTCACGGGACCGACGGCGAGCAGTACTTC. Its protein product is CAWSHGTDGEQYF.

The chain is built from TRBV9 and TRBJ2-3; TRBD2 aligns across 7 bases. V gave up 1 base and J gave up 4 bases; unmatched junction bases: 9. The CDR3 consists of 16 residues. CDR1 is SGDLS, CDR2 YYNGEE, per germline. DNA of the CDR3: TGTGCCAGCAGCGTAAGCGGCGGGAGTCCCCCAGATACGCAGTATTTT. Translating it yields CASSVSGGSPPDTQYF. The entire variable domain, with the rest obtained from reference TRBV9 and TRBJ2-3, is as follows: DSGVTQTPKHLITATGQRVTLRCSPRSGDLSVYWYQQSLDQGLQFLIQYYNGEERAKGNILERFSAQQFPDLHSELNLSSLELGDSALYFCASSVSGGSPPDTQYFGPGTRLTVL.

The chain is built from TRBV4-3 and TRBJ2-5; tentative D call: TRBD1 (5 bases). Trimming removed 0 bases from V and 5 bases from J, with 13 bases in between. The CDR3 is made up of 15 amino acids. The V gene's germline CDR1 is LGHNA and CDR2 YSLEER. CDR3 sequence: CASSQDRQPLETQYF. DNA of the CDR3: TGCGCCAGCAGCCAAGACCGACAGCCACTCGAGACCCAGTACTTC.

The chain recombines TRBV9 with TRBJ2-1, with D perhaps matching TRBD2 (6 bases). Germline V gene sequence: CDR1 SGDLS, CDR2 YYNGEE. The germline V and J ends were trimmed by 3 bases and 1 base, with 11 bases remaining between them. The CDR3 covers 15 residues. CDR3 sequence (DNA): TGTGCCAGCAGCGCCAAAGGGACTTCCTACAATGAGCAGTTCTTC. It translates to CASSAKGTSYNEQFF.

The chain joins TRBV7-6 to TRBJ2-5, with 11 bases that match TRBD1. Trimming at V came to 7 bases and at J to 5 bases, leaving 9 bases not matched to a gene. Germline values: CDR1 SGHVS, CDR2 FNYEAQ. The length of the CDR3 is 15 residues. The CDR3 sequence is CASTSGTGGIETQYF. Written as DNA, the CDR3 is TGTGCCAGCACCTCCGGGACAGGGGGGATCGAGACCCAGTACTTC. The full variable domain, with the rest looked up from reference TRBV7-6 and TRBJ2-5, is GAGVSQSPRYKVTKRGQDVALRCDPISGHVSLYWYRQALGQGPEFLTYFNYEAQQDKSGLPNDRFSAERPEGSISTLTIQRTEQRDSAMYRCASTSGTGGIETQYFGPGTRLLVL.

About this clone itself: Different DNA sequences within this sample yield the same CDR3. The rearrangement links TRBV7-8 to TRBJ2-7; 8 bases agree with TRBD2. CDR3 size: 14 residues. After removal of 2 bases from V and 3 bases from J, the junction contained 3 bases not matched to a gene. Germline-derived CDR1 and CDR2 are SGHVS and FQNEAQ. The CDR3 loop reads CASSLTGTSYEQYF. The DNA for the CDR3 is TGTGCCAGCAGCTTAACCGGGACTAGCTACGAGCAGTACTTC.

Worth noting for this clone: Other nucleotide sequences in the sample specify the same CDR3. The chain joins TRBV13 to TRBJ2-7; TRBD2 matches at 7 bases. Losses at the gene ends were 4 bases for V and 1 base for J; bases not matched to a gene: 1. This CDR3 region has 13 residues. CDR1 and CDR2 from the germline V gene are PRHDT and FYEKMQ (reference sequence). The CDR3 protein is CASSSGGSYEQYF. The CDR3 DNA sequence: TGTGCCAGCAGCTCGGGGGGTTCCTACGAGCAGTACTTC. The full variable domain, rest sourced from reference TRBV13 and TRBJ2-7, is AAGVIQSPRHLIKEKRETATLKCYPIPRHDTVYWYQQGPGQDPQFLISFYEKMQSDKGSIPDRFSAQQFSDYHSELNMSSLELGDSALYFCASSSGGSYEQYFGPGTRLTVT.

The chain carries TRBV10-1 and TRBJ2-2; D is perhaps TRBD2 (5 bases). Looked up from germline, CDR1 is WNHNN and CDR2 is SYGVQD (reference sequence). Trimming stripped 8 bases from V and 6 bases from J, with 13 bases between. This CDR3 has 13 amino acids. The CDR3 reads CASQRGGSGELFF. The CDR3 DNA is TGCGCCAGCCAAAGAGGCGGGTCCGGGGAGCTGTTTTTT.

V gene TRBV6-1 combines with J gene TRBJ1-1, with a tentative D call TRBD1 (5 bases). The CDR3 is made up of 15 amino acids. Trimming took 2 bases from V and 1 from J, leaving 11 bases between them. The V gene's germline CDR1 is MNHNS and CDR2 SASEGT. DNA for the CDR3: TGTGCCAGCAGTGAAATGGGGGAATCGAACACTGAAGCTTTCTTT. Its translation: CASSEMGESNTEAFF.

The gene calls are TRBV6-5 and TRBJ1-2, with D possibly TRBD1 on 5 matching bases. The V end was cut by 6 bases, the J end by 5 bases, with 13 bases between. The CDR3 has 13 amino acids. The germline V gene encodes CDR1 MNHEY and CDR2 SVGAGI. The CDR3 nucleotides read TGTGCCAGCAGCCTTCTTGGGGCTTATGGCTACACCTTC. The encoded protein is CASSLLGAYGYTF.